Given below is one TCR beta chain in context. Ages ranged from about 18 to 89 years, with residence in approximately 23 US areas. This sample stems from a study of blood T cell repertoires in COVID-19. Method: immunoSEQ multiplex PCR; TCRdb's copy keeps in-frame clones and lacks some. The sample consists of some 320,000 clones, roughly nine tenths of them appearing once. CDR1 and CDR2 from the germline V gene are MGHRA and YSYEKL. Trimming at V came to 4 bases and at J to 12 bases, leaving 4 bases not matched to a gene. The CDR3 covers 12 residues. This TCR derives from a man aged 55 to 70 who had recovered from COVID-19. The chain carries TRBV4-1 and TRBJ2-1; 9 nucleotides align to TRBD2. The sample consisted of PBMCs or T cells enriched from blood (not recorded which). CDR3 coding DNA: TGCGCCAGCAGCCTAGCGGGAGCGGTGCAGTTCTTC. Translation: CASSLAGAVQFF.